A selection of T cell receptor beta chains follows, all from one sample in a study of cytomegalovirus exposure and HLA in healthy donors. Libraries were prepared by immunoSEQ multiplex PCR; TCRdb keeps only in-frame clonotypes and omits some of them. The table lists around 230,000 clones, more than 75% of them singletons. Material for sequencing was PBMCs. The origin of the receptors is a man aged 35 to 55 in good health and CMV-seropositive. CDR3s include the opening cysteine and the closing phenylalanine or tryptophan. The D gene is left open where the match is weak. Size is omitted from some rows. Given values are once, few, many or a class for expanded clones.

V: TRBV6-5
J: TRBJ2-1
D: .
size: .
DNA: TGTGCCAGCAGCACGAGCGGGACATACTACAATGAGCAGTTCTTC
CDR3: CASSTSGTYYNEQFF

V: TRBV19
J: TRBJ2-2
D: .
size: .
DNA: TGTGCCAGTAGTATATCTCAGGGGAACACCGGGGAGCTGTTTTTT
CDR3: CASSISQGNTGELFF

V: TRBV27
J: TRBJ1-1
D: TRBD1
size: .
DNA: TGTGCCAGCAGTTTGGGGACAGGGGCCCTCCTGAACACTGAAGCTTTCTTT
CDR3: CASSLGTGALLNTEAFF

V: TRBV11-3
J: TRBJ2-5
D: TRBD2
size: .
DNA: TGTGCCAGCAGCTTAGCCGACGGGACTAGGAAAGGAGAGACCCAGTACTTC
CDR3: CASSLADGTRKGETQYF

V: TRBV6-5
J: TRBJ2-5
D: TRBD1
size: .
DNA: TGTGCCAGCAGTCCCCGGACAGGAGTGAAGACCCAGTACTTC
CDR3: CASSPRTGVKTQYF

V: TRBV7-3
J: TRBJ1-1
D: TRBD1
size: .
DNA: TGTGCCAGCAGCCCGACAGGGAGGACTGAAGCTTTCTTT
CDR3: CASSPTGRTEAFF

V: TRBV6-5
J: TRBJ1-2
D: .
size: .
DNA: TGTGCCAGCAGTTACCGAGGGAGCGGCTACACCTTC
CDR3: CASSYRGSGYTF

V: TRBV4-1
J: TRBJ2-7
D: TRBD1
size: .
DNA: TGCGCCAGCAGCAAGGGGACAGGAAACTACGAGCAGTACTTC
CDR3: CASSKGTGNYEQYF

V: TRBV6-5
J: TRBJ2-3
D: .
size: few
DNA: TGTGCCAGCAGTTACGACAGGGAGGTAGATACGCAGTATTTT
CDR3: CASSYDREVDTQYF

V: TRBV25-1
J: TRBJ1-6
D: TRBD1
size: .
DNA: TGTGCCAGCAGGCCCACTGGGGAAGTGGACAGGGAAAATTCACCCCTCCACTTT
CDR3: CASRPTGEVDRENSPLHF

V: TRBV10-1
J: TRBJ2-3
D: .
size: .
DNA: TGCGCCAGCAGTGGGGCCCAGGGTCGCCTAACGCAGTATTTT
CDR3: CASSGAQGRLTQYF

V: TRBV5-4
J: TRBJ1-5
D: .
size: .
DNA: TGTGCCAGCCCACTTCCTAGCAATCAGCCCCAGCATTTT
CDR3: CASPLPSNQPQHF

V: TRBV7-9
J: TRBJ1-5
D: .
size: .
DNA: TGTGCCAGCAGCTCCCCAGCGCATTCGACCCAGCATTTT
CDR3: CASSSPAHSTQHF

V: TRBV15
J: TRBJ1-2
D: TRBD1
size: once
DNA: TGTGCCACCAGCAGAGGGGACAGGGTGGCCTATGGCTACACCTTC
CDR3: CATSRGDRVAYGYTF

V: TRBV19
J: TRBJ2-3
D: .
size: .
DNA: TGTGCCAGTTCCCGACCTACGGCGGGATATGCAGATACGCAGTATTTT
CDR3: CASSRPTAGYADTQYF

V: TRBV29-1
J: TRBJ2-1
D: TRBD2
size: .
DNA: TGCAGCGTTGACCCGGGACTAGCGGCTTACAATGAGCAGTTCTTC
CDR3: CSVDPGLAAYNEQFF

V: TRBV10-3
J: TRBJ1-1
D: .
size: .
DNA: TGTGCCATCAGTGATTACATGAACACTGAAGCTTTCTTT
CDR3: CAISDYMNTEAFF

V: TRBV7-2
J: TRBJ1-3
D: TRBD1
size: .
DNA: TGTGCCAGCAGTGGGGTCAGGGGGTTTCTCTCTGGAAACACCATATATTTT
CDR3: CASSGVRGFLSGNTIYF

V: TRBV5-1
J: TRBJ1-2
D: TRBD1
size: .
DNA: TGCGCCAGCAGTTCCGGGACAGGGGGCACCAACTATGGCTACACCTTC
CDR3: CASSSGTGGTNYGYTF

V: TRBV27
J: TRBJ1-1
D: .
size: .
DNA: TGTGCCAGCAGTTATGGCGGGGGACCCTACACTGAAGCTTTCTTT
CDR3: CASSYGGGPYTEAFF

V: TRBV6-5
J: TRBJ1-2
D: .
size: .
DNA: TGTGCCAGCAGTGGGGGAGGGACTTATGGCTACACCTTC
CDR3: CASSGGGTYGYTF

V: TRBV9
J: TRBJ2-5
D: TRBD2
size: .
DNA: TGTGCCAGCAGCGTGACTAGCGGGAGGGAGACCCAGTACTTC
CDR3: CASSVTSGRETQYF

V: TRBV9
J: TRBJ1-2
D: .
size: .
DNA: TGTGCCAGCCAACGAGGGATCGGCTACACCTTC
CDR3: CASQRGIGYTF

V: TRBV5-6
J: TRBJ1-1
D: TRBD1
size: few
DNA: TGTGCCAGCAGCTTGGCCGGGACAGGGATTATGTCTGAAGCTTTCTTT
CDR3: CASSLAGTGIMSEAFF

V: TRBV7-8
J: TRBJ2-5
D: TRBD2
size: .
DNA: TGTGCCAGCAGCTTAGTGAGCGGGAGGGCCCTCGGGACCCAGTACTTC
CDR3: CASSLVSGRALGTQYF

V: TRBV27
J: TRBJ1-1
D: TRBD1
size: .
DNA: TGTGCCATCCGACAGGGTATTAACACTGAAGCTTTCTTT
CDR3: CAIRQGINTEAFF

V: TRBV10-3
J: TRBJ2-5
D: .
size: .
DNA: TGTGCCATCAGTGAGGCGGGTCGGTCCGGGGAGACCCAGTACTTC
CDR3: CAISEAGRSGETQYF

V: TRBV7-6
J: TRBJ2-1
D: TRBD2
size: .
DNA: TGTGCCAGCAGGTCCACTAGCGGGATCTCCTACAATGAGCAGTTCTTC
CDR3: CASRSTSGISYNEQFF

V: TRBV7-2
J: TRBJ1-4
D: .
size: .
DNA: TGTGCCAGCAGTCGCCGACAGGCCGCAACTAATGAAAAACTGTTTTTT
CDR3: CASSRRQAATNEKLFF

V: TRBV11-2
J: TRBJ1-2
D: .
size: .
DNA: TGTGCCAGCAGCCTCCCGGACACTGAAATAGCAACAGGCGGCTACACCTTC
CDR3: CASSLPDTEIATGGYTF

V: TRBV18
J: TRBJ1-1
D: .
size: .
DNA: TGTGCCAGCTCACCAGGTAGCCACTTGAACACTGAAGCTTTCTTT
CDR3: CASSPGSHLNTEAFF

V: TRBV6-5
J: TRBJ2-2
D: .
size: .
DNA: TGTGCCAGCCGGGGGTTAATAACCGGGGAGCTGTTTTTT
CDR3: CASRGLITGELFF

V: TRBV7-9
J: TRBJ1-2
D: .
size: .
DNA: TGTGCCAGCAGCTTAGTTACTCAGGGAAGCTACACCTTC
CDR3: CASSLVTQGSYTF